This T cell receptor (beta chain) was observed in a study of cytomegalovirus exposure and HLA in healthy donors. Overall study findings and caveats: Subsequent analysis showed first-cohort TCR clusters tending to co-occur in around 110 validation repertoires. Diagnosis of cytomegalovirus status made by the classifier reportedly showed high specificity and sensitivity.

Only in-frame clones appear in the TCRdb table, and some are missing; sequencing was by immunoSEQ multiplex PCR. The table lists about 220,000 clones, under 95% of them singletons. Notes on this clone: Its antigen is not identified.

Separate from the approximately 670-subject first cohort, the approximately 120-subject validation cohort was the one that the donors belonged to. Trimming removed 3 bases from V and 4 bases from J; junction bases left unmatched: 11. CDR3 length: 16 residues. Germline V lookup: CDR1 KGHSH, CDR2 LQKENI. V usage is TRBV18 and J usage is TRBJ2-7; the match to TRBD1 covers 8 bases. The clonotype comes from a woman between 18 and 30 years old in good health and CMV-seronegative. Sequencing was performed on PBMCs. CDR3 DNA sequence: TGTGCCAGCTCACCTGAAAAGGACAGGGTTGGTTACGAGCAGTACTTC. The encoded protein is CASSPEKDRVGYEQYF.